A selection of T cell receptor beta chains follows, all from one sample in a study of human T cells and chemical hapten exposure. TCRdb passed the RACE reads through MiXCR, listing each CDR3 protein once. The sample yields some 190,000 distinct CDR3 sequences, approximately 20% seen once. Sequences were derived from whole blood, sampled in connection with sensitization to the hapten diphenylcyclopropenone (DPC). These receptors were obtained from a woman aged 45-65 years with alopecia areata. Some clones in this sample may be carry-over from other donors' samples. Each CDR3 is given with its conserved first and last residue. A D gene is named only where the DNA matches it firmly. The size of a clone is reported for some rows only, either as once, few or many, or as a class for expanded clones.

size,J,V,D,DNA,CDR3
few,TRBJ1-1,TRBV9,TRBD1,TGTGCCAGCAGCCGGGACAGCTTTACTGAAGCTTTCTTT,CASSRDSFTEAFF
-,TRBJ1-1,TRBV20-1,TRBD1,TGCAGTGCTAGAGACCTATGGGACAGTGAAGCTTTCTTT,CSARDLWDSEAFF
few,TRBJ1-4,TRBV5-1,-,TGCGCCAGCAGGACCGGGACGGGGGCCGTTAGGGATGAAAAACTGTTTTTT,CASRTGTGAVRDEKLFF
few,TRBJ2-3,TRBV9,TRBD1,TGTGCCAGCAGCGTAGTTACAGGGGTCACAGATACGCAGTATTTT,CASSVVTGVTDTQYF
-,TRBJ1-1,TRBV7-9,TRBD1,TGTGCCAGCAGCCGGACAGGGGAGGGAGTCGATACTGAAGCTTTCTTT,CASSRTGEGVDTEAFF
few,TRBJ2-7,TRBV11-2,TRBD1,TGTGCCAGCAGCTTAGACCTCGGGACAGCCTCCTACGAGCAGTACTTC,CASSLDLGTASYEQYF
few,TRBJ1-4,TRBV20-1,-,TGCAGTGCTAGAGATCTAGGACAGTCAAATGAAAAACTGTTTTTT,CSARDLGQSNEKLFF
-,TRBJ2-7,TRBV20-1,TRBD2,TGCAGTGCTACAGACAGGATGACTAGCGGGAGGGATACCTACGAGCAGTACTTC,CSATDRMTSGRDTYEQYF
-,TRBJ1-2,TRBV21-1,-,TGTGCCAGCAGCAAAGCGAACCGGGGGCGCGGGAACTATGGCTACACCTTC,CASSKANRGRGNYGYTF
-,TRBJ2-7,TRBV3-1,TRBD2,TGTGCCAGCAGCCAAGACTTGATAGCGGGAAACGAGCAGTACTTC,CASSQDLIAGNEQYF
few,TRBJ2-2,TRBV5-1,-,TGCGCCAGCAGCTTGGGCCAGGGCAAGAACACCGGGGAGCTGTTTTTT,CASSLGQGKNTGELFF
-,TRBJ2-2,TRBV24-1,TRBD2,TGTGCCACCAGTGATCCGGGACTAGAGACATCCGGGGAGCTGTTTTTT,CATSDPGLETSGELFF
-,TRBJ1-4,TRBV5-4,-,TGTGCCAGCAGCTTGGGCCGGGCAGATGAAAAACTGTTTTTT,CASSLGRADEKLFF
many,TRBJ2-1,TRBV29-1,TRBD2,TGCAGCGTTGTTAGCGGGAGTCGGATTGAGCAGTTCTTC,CSVVSGSRIEQFF
few,TRBJ2-2,TRBV9,TRBD1,TGTGCCAGCAGCGTACGAGGGGGCGCGAGCACCGGGGAGCTGTTTTTT,CASSVRGGASTGELFF
-,TRBJ2-1,TRBV6-2/TRBV6-3,TRBD2,TGTGCCAGCATCGACGGACTAGCGGGAGTGTACAATGAGCAGTTCTTC,CASIDGLAGVYNEQFF
-,TRBJ2-1,TRBV20-1,TRBD2,TGCAGTGCTACCAAAGCGGGAGGGCCGCTTGGGGCACACAATGAGCAGTTCTTC,CSATKAGGPLGAHNEQFF
-,TRBJ2-7,TRBV5-6,TRBD2,TGTGCCAGCAGCTTGTTGGTCTCGGTAGCGGGATCCTACGAGCAGTACTTC,CASSLLVSVAGSYEQYF
few,TRBJ2-7,TRBV11-2,TRBD2,TGTGCCAGCAGCCCGGGGGGACTAGCGGTTTTCTCCTACGAGCAGTACTTC,CASSPGGLAVFSYEQYF
few,TRBJ2-3,TRBV3-1,TRBD2,TGTGCCAGCAGCCAACCGGGACTAGGTACGCAGTATTTT,CASSQPGLGTQYF
few,TRBJ2-2,TRBV20-1,TRBD2,TGCAGTGCTTCCGGGACTAGCGGGACCGGGGAGCTGTTTTTT,CSASGTSGTGELFF
few,TRBJ1-3,TRBV29-1,-,TGCAGCGTTCGACAAAGCTCTGGAAACACCATATATTTT,CSVRQSSGNTIYF
many,TRBJ2-1,TRBV6-1,TRBD2,TGTGCCAGCACTCGCGGGGGGTACAATGAGCAGTTCTTC,CASTRGGYNEQFF
few,TRBJ2-1,TRBV12-3/TRBV12-4,TRBD1,TGTGCCAGCAGTTTAGGGGACAGGCTAATCCCAGAGGTGAACTACAATGAGCAGTTCTTC,CASSLGDRLIPEVNYNEQFF
few,TRBJ2-2,TRBV20-1,-,TGCAGTGCCGGCGAGGGAGTCAGGGAGCTGTTTTTT,CSAGEGVRELFF
-,TRBJ1-1,TRBV20-1,TRBD1,TGCAGTGCTAGAGATCCCCGACAGGGAAACACTGAAGCTTTCTTT,CSARDPRQGNTEAFF
-,TRBJ1-5,TRBV20-1,-,TGCAGTGCTAGAGTTTTGGGGCAACGGAGGGATCAGCCCCAGCATTTT,CSARVLGQRRDQPQHF
-,TRBJ2-2,TRBV20-1,TRBD1,TGCAGTGCTATTCCTTACAGGGGACCCGGGGAGCTGTTTTTT,CSAIPYRGPGELFF
-,TRBJ2-2,TRBV3-1,TRBD2,TGTGCCAGCAGACCTCTAGCGGGCACCGGGGAGCTGTTTTTT,CASRPLAGTGELFF
-,TRBJ1-1,TRBV27,-,TGTGCCAGCGGCACCAACGGCGCGAACACTGAAGCTTTCTTT,CASGTNGANTEAFF
-,TRBJ1-2,TRBV7-2,-,TGTGCCAGCAGTCTACGGGGCCCCGATGGCTACACCTTC,CASSLRGPDGYTF
-,TRBJ2-7,TRBV3-1,TRBD1,TGTGCCAGCAGCCTACAGGGGTTGGAGTACGAGCAGTACTTC,CASSLQGLEYEQYF
-,TRBJ1-2,TRBV27,-,TGTGCCAACAGTTCTGGGAACGGCTACACCTTC,CANSSGNGYTF
few,TRBJ2-1,TRBV14,TRBD2,TGTGCCAGCAGCCACCGGACTAGCGGGATTTATGAGCAGTTCTTC,CASSHRTSGIYEQFF
-,TRBJ2-7,TRBV6-6,-,TGTGCCAGCAGTTACGCGAAGACCGACCGAAGAGGGTCGTACTTC,CASSYAKTDRRGSYF
few,TRBJ2-7,TRBV12-3/TRBV12-4,TRBD1,TGTGCCAGCAGTTTTACAGGGGTGGACGAGCAGTACTTC,CASSFTGVDEQYF
once,TRBJ1-4,TRBV27,TRBD1,TGTGCCAGCAGAAGGACAGGGAGGGCAACTAATGAAAAACTGTTTTTT,CASRRTGRATNEKLFF
-,TRBJ2-5,TRBV5-6,TRBD1,TGTGCCAGCAGCTCCCTGGGACAGGGGGAAGGAGAGACCCAGTACTTC,CASSSLGQGEGETQYF
few,TRBJ1-1,TRBV18,-,TGTGCCAGCTCACTAGAGACAGCAAACACTGAAGCTTTCTTT,CASSLETANTEAFF
-,TRBJ2-1,TRBV7-3,TRBD2,TGTGCCAGCAGCTACACTAGCGCCTACAATGAGCAGTTCTTC,CASSYTSAYNEQFF
once,TRBJ2-7,TRBV7-9,-,TGTGCCAGACTGCCTGGGGACCACTCCTACGAGCAGTACTTC,CARLPGDHSYEQYF
-,TRBJ2-7,TRBV4-1,TRBD2,TGCGCCAGCAGCCAAGGGATGTTGGGAGCGGGAGTGTCTTTTGAGCAGTACTTC,CASSQGMLGAGVSFEQYF
medium-sized,TRBJ2-7,TRBV29-1,TRBD1,TGCAGCGTTGTCGGTGGGCAGGGGGCTTACGAGCAGTACTTC,CSVVGGQGAYEQYF
-,TRBJ2-3,TRBV12-3/TRBV12-4,-,TGTGCCAGCAGTCGAAGCGGGAGCACAGATACGCAGTATTTT,CASSRSGSTDTQYF
-,TRBJ2-1,TRBV20-1,TRBD1,TGCAGTGCTGCCGGGACAGGAAGACCCGACAATGAGCAGTTCTTC,CSAAGTGRPDNEQFF
few,TRBJ2-2,TRBV2,TRBD2,TGTGCCAGTTTACTAGCGGGAGGGGCGAACACCGGGGAGCTGTTTTTT,CASLLAGGANTGELFF
few,TRBJ1-5,TRBV27,-,TGTGCCAGCAGTAAGGGGATCGATCAGCCCCAGCATTTT,CASSKGIDQPQHF
-,TRBJ1-1,TRBV28,-,TGTGCCAGCACCATACATGGGACAACAGGGCCTGAAGCTTTCTTT,CASTIHGTTGPEAFF
-,TRBJ2-2,TRBV6-5,-,TGTGCCTGCTGGGGGAGCACCGGGGAGCTGTTTTTT,CACWGSTGELFF
-,TRBJ2-1,TRBV7-2,TRBD2,TGTGCCAGCAGCACCCAAGCGGGAGAGGCTTGGAATGAGCAGTTCTTC,CASSTQAGEAWNEQFF
-,TRBJ2-1,TRBV15,TRBD1,TGTGCCACCCGAACAGGGGGCATTAATGAGCAGTTCTTC,CATRTGGINEQFF